The TCR beta chain under discussion was sequenced for a study of T cell repertoires in cytomegalovirus infection. As for the study in general: Shared public TCR beta signatures pointed to both CMV infection and a matching HLA type.

Study results and caveats: HLA-C-restricted CMV clonotypes gave the most frequent clonotype in two of eight donors. Identification of carriers of CMV plus the relevant HLA was performed using cumulative public TCR beta family frequency.

MiXCR, applied by TCRdb to the reads, yields one record per CDR3 protein. The repertoire has more than 500,000 distinct CDR3 sequences, more than 15% of them found once; the top ten carry around 25%. Notes on this clonotype: Its antigen is still unknown.

The CDR3 length is 15 residues. V was clipped by 3 bases and J by 3 bases; unmatched bases: 8. Germline values: CDR1 SNHLY, CDR2 FYNNEI. The sequenced material came from CD8+ T cells from PBMCs. The rearrangement uses TRBV2 and TRBJ2-7, with TRBD1 matching 7 bases. The TCR sequence derives from a human donor in good health (CMV status not recorded). Some clones in this sample may be carry-over from other donors' samples. The CDR3, as DNA: TGTGCCAGCAGTGAGTTCCGGGACAGTGTCTACGAGCAGTACTTC. Its translation: CASSEFRDSVYEQYF.